This is a list of T cell receptor beta chains from one sample in a study of T cell repertoires in cytomegalovirus infection. MiXCR, run by TCRdb on the reads, gives a single entry per CDR3 protein. The data hold 300,000 or so distinct CDR3 sequences, with roughly 25% observed a single time. These receptors have no known antigen. The sequencing here drew on cultured PBMCs, taken from culture after CMV antigen stimulation. All receptors come from a human donor in good health (CMV status not recorded). Some clones in this sample may be carry-over from other donors' samples. Both conserved end residues are part of each CDR3. A D gene is named only where the DNA matches it firmly. Only part of the rows carry a size: once, few, many, or a class if the clone is expanded.

CASSPGQGWSTEAFF | TGTGCCAGCAGCCCTGGACAGGGTTGGAGCACTGAAGCTTTCTTT | TRBV28 | . | TRBJ1-1 | TRBD1
CASSFGGQTYEQYF | TGTGCCAGCAGCTTCGGTGGACAGACCTACGAGCAGTACTTC | TRBV7-9 | . | TRBJ2-7 | .
CASSPQGAVNNEQFF | TGTGCCAGCAGCCCCCAAGGAGCGGTGAACAATGAGCAGTTCTTC | TRBV7-3 | . | TRBJ2-1 | .
CASSLAGQVNTEAFF | TGTGCCAGCAGCTTGGCGGGACAGGTGAACACTGAAGCTTTCTTT | TRBV7-2 | many | TRBJ1-1 | TRBD1
CASSYSVRVLTF | TGTGCCAGCAGTTACTCGGTCCGCGTCCTGACTTTC | TRBV6-2/TRBV6-3 | . | TRBJ2-6 | .
CASSIPTGNQPQHF | TGTGCCAGTAGTATTCCCACAGGTAATCAGCCCCAGCATTTT | TRBV19 | . | TRBJ1-5 | .
CVSSYGQGDTEAFF | TGTGTCAGCAGTTACGGACAGGGGGACACTGAAGCTTTCTTT | TRBV6-2/TRBV6-3 | . | TRBJ1-1 | TRBD1
CASSRRTSGDNEQFF | TGTGCCAGCAGCCGAAGAACGTCCGGTGACAATGAGCAGTTCTTC | TRBV11-2 | . | TRBJ2-1 | .
CASSRDTSNSPLHF | TGTGCCAGCAGCCGAGACACGAGTAATTCACCCCTCCACTTT | TRBV7-2 | many | TRBJ1-6 | .
CASGGGVYNEQFF | TGTGCCAGCGGGGGGGGGGTTTACAATGAGCAGTTCTTC | TRBV12-3/TRBV12-4 | few | TRBJ2-1 | TRBD2
CASSTRTDTQYF | TGTGCCAGCAGTACGCGAACAGATACGCAGTATTTT | TRBV6-8 | . | TRBJ2-3 | .
CASSRSGSYEQYF | TGTGCCAGCAGCCGTAGCGGGAGCTACGAGCAGTACTTC | TRBV3-1 | few | TRBJ2-7 | TRBD2
CASSLVSSTGADTQYF | TGTGCCAGCAGCTTAGTTAGCAGTACGGGCGCAGATACGCAGTATTTT | TRBV7-2 | many | TRBJ2-3 | .
CASSLRLSSETQYF | TGTGCCAGCAGCTTAAGGCTATCTTCGGAGACCCAGTACTTC | TRBV7-8 | many | TRBJ2-5 | .
CASSPLTSWETQYF | TGTGCCAGCAGTCCACTGACTAGCTGGGAGACCCAGTACTTC | TRBV12-3/TRBV12-4 | . | TRBJ2-5 | TRBD2
CASRREVDNEQFF | TGTGCCAGCAGGCGGGAGGTAGACAATGAGCAGTTCTTC | TRBV6-4 | . | TRBJ2-1 | TRBD2
CASSLEVAGGDTQYF | TGTGCCAGCAGCTTGGAGGTAGCGGGAGGAGATACGCAGTATTTT | TRBV5-3 | . | TRBJ2-3 | TRBD2
CASSLLASGELFF | TGTGCCAGCAGTTTACTAGCGAGCGGGGAGCTGTTTTTT | TRBV12-3/TRBV12-4 | . | TRBJ2-2 | .
CAISGPNTGELFF | TGTGCCATCAGCGGGCCGAACACCGGGGAGCTGTTTTTT | TRBV10-3 | . | TRBJ2-2 | .
CSARGTSGRGGELFF | TGCAGTGCTAGGGGGACTAGCGGGAGAGGTGGGGAGCTGTTTTTT | TRBV20-1 | . | TRBJ2-2 | TRBD2
CASRTTVDTEAFF | TGTGCCAGCAGGACAACAGTGGACACTGAAGCTTTCTTT | TRBV6-1 | few | TRBJ1-1 | .
CASSMERTGGGGSNQPQHF | TGTGCCAGTAGTATGGAGCGGACAGGGGGCGGAGGAAGCAATCAGCCCCAGCATTTT | TRBV19 | . | TRBJ1-5 | TRBD1
CASSSGLVYNEQFF | TGTGCCAGCAGCTCGGGACTCGTGTACAATGAGCAGTTCTTC | TRBV11-2 | . | TRBJ2-1 | .
CSATGGDNQPQHF | TGCAGTGCAACAGGGGGTGACAATCAGCCCCAGCATTTT | TRBV20-1 | . | TRBJ1-5 | TRBD1
CASSLPGILIGELFF | TGTGCCAGTAGCTTACCGGGTATTTTAATCGGGGAGCTGTTTTTT | TRBV19 | . | TRBJ2-2 | .
CSATQQLMNTEAFF | TGCAGTGCTACCCAACAGCTGATGAACACTGAAGCTTTCTTT | TRBV20-1 | . | TRBJ1-1 | .
CASSLAGGYGYTF | TGTGCCAGCAGCTTAGCGGGAGGCTATGGCTACACCTTC | TRBV7-9 | many | TRBJ1-2 | .
CASSPSSGWEDTQYF | TGTGCCAGCAGCCCATCTAGCGGGTGGGAGGATACGCAGTATTTT | TRBV5-4 | few | TRBJ2-3 | TRBD2
CASSSGWTEAFF | TGTGCCAGCAGTTCCGGTTGGACTGAAGCTTTCTTT | TRBV6-5 | few | TRBJ1-1 | .
CASSQATNTEAFF | TGCGCCAGCAGCCAAGCCACGAACACTGAAGCTTTCTTT | TRBV4-3 | . | TRBJ1-1 | .
CASSQSVWGTAYNEQFF | TGTGCCAGCAGCCAAAGCGTGTGGGGAACGGCCTACAATGAGCAGTTCTTC | TRBV14 | . | TRBJ2-1 | .
CASSSPTTWNNEKLFF | TGTGCCAGCAGTTCTCCTACGACCTGGAATAATGAAAAACTGTTTTTT | TRBV28 | . | TRBJ1-4 | .